The 24 T cell receptor beta chains in this list originate from one sample, sequenced in a study of blood T cell repertoires in COVID-19. Clones were read by immunoSEQ multiplex PCR, and TCRdb kept only the in-frame ones, dropping some. The sample includes a few hundred thousand clones, 70% to 90% of them seen just once. Material: peripheral blood. The receptors were gathered from a woman aged 25 to 39 with COVID-19, enrolled during active disease.

The V and J genes are TRBV28 and TRBJ2-3, with unresolved D. CDR3 length: 15 amino acids. V lost 2 bases and J 1 base, leaving 10 bases between the germline ends. In germline, CDR1 is MDHEN, CDR2 SYDVKM. For the CDR3, the DNA is TGTGCCAGCAGTTTAATAGAGCCCGGCACAGATACGCAGTATTTT. Translating gives CASSLIEPGTDTQYF.

The gene calls are TRBV11-1 and TRBJ2-1; the D gene is possibly TRBD1 (6 bases). Germline loops: CDR1 SGHAT, CDR2 FQDESV (reference sequence). CDR3 length: 15 residues. Trimming stripped 1 base from V and 5 bases from J, with 12 bases between. The CDR3 coding sequence is TGTGCCAGCAGCTTAGACGGCCAGGGGCACAATGAGCAGTTCTTC. It is translated as CASSLDGQGHNEQFF.

The J gene is TRBJ1-1, the V gene TRBV27; a weak D match, TRBD1 (6 bases). Trimming stripped 1 base from V and 1 base from J, with 16 bases between. Germline CDR1 is MNHEY and CDR2 is SMNVEV (reference sequence). The length of the CDR3 is 17 residues. CDR3 amino acids: CASSLLGTSVGNTEAFF. Written as DNA, the CDR3 is TGTGCCAGCAGTTTATTAGGGACATCTGTAGGGAACACTGAAGCTTTCTTT.

This chain uses TRBV3-1 (or the pseudogene TRBV3-2) with TRBJ2-3; D perhaps matches TRBD2 (5 bases). The CDR3 has 15 amino acids. The germline CDR1 and CDR2 sequences are LGHDT and YNNKEL (reference sequence). Trimming removed 1 base from V and 1 base from J, with 9 bases in between. CDR3 DNA sequence: TGTGCCAGCAGCCAAGGATACGGGGGCACAGATACGCAGTATTTT. This gives the protein CASSQGYGGTDTQYF.

A few counts support this clone. The chain recombines TRBV7-8 with TRBJ1-2; D gene ambiguous. The CDR3 is 13 residues long. V lost 4 bases and J 5 bases, leaving 11 bases between the germline ends. The V gene's germline CDR1 is SGHVS and CDR2 FQNEAQ. CDR3: CASSSQASYGYTF. The CDR3 DNA sequence: TGTGCCAGCAGCTCCCAAGCCTCTTATGGCTACACCTTC. The full variable domain, rest sourced from reference TRBV7-8 and TRBJ1-2, is GAGVSQSPRYKVAKRGQDVALRCDPISGHVSLFWYQQALGQGPEFLTYFQNEAQLDKSGLPSDRFFAERPEGSVSTLKIQRTQQEDSAVYLCASSSQASYGYTFGSGTRLTVV.

This clone showed up just once. The chain has TRBV9 and TRBJ1-2; perhaps TRBD1 as D (5 bases). CDR1 is SGDLS, CDR2 YYNGEE, per germline. The CDR3 loop spans 14 amino acids. V lost 0 bases, J lost 4 bases, and 10 bases lay in between. Here the CDR3 reads CASSVDGAGYGYTF. The CDR3 bases are TGTGCCAGCAGCGTAGATGGGGCCGGCTATGGCTACACCTTC.

This clone was seen once. The chain has TRBV7-9 and TRBJ1-1; no definite D call. The CDR3 is 14 residues long. The V end was cut by 5 bases, the J end by 4 bases, with 14 bases between. The V gene's germline CDR1 is SEHNR and CDR2 FQNEAQ (reference sequence). CDR3 in DNA: TGTGCCAGCAGCCCACTTGCCCCCCTCACTGAAGCTTTCTTT. Amino acids: CASSPLAPLTEAFF.

The chain uses TRBV12-3 or TRBV12-4 and TRBJ2-7; the D gene is possibly TRBD1 (6 bases). The CDR3 covers 13 residues. Trimming removed 5 bases at V and 3 bases at J, with 11 bases between. In DNA form, the CDR3 reads TGTGCCAGCAGTGTGACAGGCTTCTACGAGCAGTACGTC. This encodes CASSVTGFYEQYV.

The rearrangement uses TRBV3-1 (or the pseudogene TRBV3-2) and TRBJ2-2, with D possibly TRBD1 on 6 matching bases. This CDR3 contains 16 residues. Per the germline V gene, CDR1 is LGHDT and CDR2 is YNNKEL (reference sequence). V was shortened by 3 bases and J by 7 bases, with 18 bases between the two germline ends. CDR3 DNA sequence: TGTGCCAGCAGCCACTCAAGGACAGTCCCGATCGGGGAGCTGTTTTTT. Its protein is CASSHSRTVPIGELFF.

This chain uses TRBV4-1 with TRBJ2-1; 11 bases align to TRBD2. This CDR3 is built from 15 residues. The V and J ends lost 2 bases and 9 bases, in that order; junction bases with no gene match: 6. In germline, CDR1 is MGHRA, CDR2 YSYEKL. The CDR3 is CASSQLAGGRSEQFF. CDR3 sequence (DNA): TGCGCCAGCAGCCAACTAGCGGGAGGCCGGAGTGAGCAGTTCTTC.

This rearrangement joins TRBV5-6 to TRBJ1-2, with D maybe TRBD1 (5 bases). The CDR3 runs to 15 residues. The V and J ends lost 5 bases and 8 bases respectively, with 22 bases between them. Germline CDR1 is SGHDT and CDR2 is YYEEEE. The CDR3 DNA follows: TGTGCCAGCAGACGTATAAATAACCGGGGGAGGGGCTACACCTTC. This gives the protein CASRRINNRGRGYTF.

This clone occurred once. The chain combines TRBV30 with TRBJ1-5; D may be TRBD1 (6 bases). Germline V gene data show CDR1 as GTSNPN and CDR2 as SVGIG (reference sequence). The V end lost 2 bases, the J end lost 5 bases, and 10 bases lay between the germline ends. CDR3 length: 13 amino acids. Here the CDR3 DNA reads TGTGCCTGGAGTTCACAGGGAGATCAGCCCCAGCATTTT. The encoded protein is CAWSSQGDQPQHF.

The chain couples TRBV18 to TRBJ1-3; 8 positions agree with TRBD1. There are 16 residues in the CDR3. With 3 bases clipped from V and 0 bases from J, the junction kept 4 bases outside the gene matches. Looked up from germline, CDR1 is KGHSH and CDR2 is LQKENI. CDR3 in DNA: TGTGCCAGCTCACCTGGACAGGGCAGCTCTGGAAACACCATATATTTT. Translated, it gives CASSPGQGSSGNTIYF.

J is TRBJ2-1 and V is TRBV7-2; D uncertain. Per germline, CDR1 SGHTA and CDR2 FQGNSA. CDR3 length equals 15 residues. Trimming cost V 0 bases and J 0 bases, with 6 bases left between them. The CDR3 bases are TGTGCCAGCAGCTTAGCGTATAGCTCCTACAATGAGCAGTTCTTC. This sequence encodes CASSLAYSSYNEQFF.

The rearrangement joins TRBV10-2 to TRBJ1-1; 9 nucleotides line up with TRBD1. The germline CDR1 and CDR2 sequences are WSHSY and SAAADI. Unmatched junction bases numbered 5, after V lost 8 bases and J lost 1 base. CDR3 length: 14 residues. The CDR3 here is CASGSDRGNTEAFF. CDR3 in DNA: TGCGCCAGCGGATCGGACAGGGGGAACACTGAAGCTTTCTTT.

This chain connects TRBV6-2 or TRBV6-3 to TRBJ1-5; a possible D gene is TRBD1 (5 bases). This CDR3 contains 15 residues. Germline V lookup: CDR1 MNHEY, CDR2 SVGEGT. Trimming removed 2 bases at V and 0 bases at J, with 8 bases between. This CDR3 reads CASSYGADSNQPQHF. The CDR3 DNA follows: TGTGCCAGCAGTTACGGGGCAGATAGCAATCAGCCCCAGCATTTT.

The chain employs TRBV5-8 and TRBJ1-2; D perhaps matches TRBD1 (5 bases). This CDR3 has 14 amino acids. CDR1 SGHTS and CDR2 YDEGEE come from the germline V gene. V shed 4 bases and J shed 2 bases, with 12 bases lying between them. In DNA form, the CDR3 reads TGTGCCAGCAGCCGAATTCGACAGAACTATGGCTACACCTTC. This codes for CASSRIRQNYGYTF.

The chain recombines TRBV5-4 with TRBJ2-2; TRBD2 is a possible D gene (7 bases). V was trimmed by 0 bases and J by 8 bases, leaving 17 bases between them. This CDR3 contains 16 residues. The germline CDR1 and CDR2 sequences are SGHNT and YYREEE (reference sequence). The CDR3 DNA sequence: TGTGCCAGCAGCTTGGCCGGGGGGCGCCCGGGAGGGGAGCTGTTTTTT. This gives the protein CASSLAGGRPGGELFF.

This chain links TRBV7-9 with TRBJ2-7; weak D call: TRBD1 (6 bases). Trimming stripped 5 bases from V and 3 bases from J, with 17 bases between. The CDR3 extends over 15 amino acids. CDR1 is SEHNR and CDR2 is FQNEAQ in the germline V gene (reference sequence). This CDR3 reads CASSQSRDKFYEQYF. The CDR3 nucleotides read TGTGCCAGCAGCCAGAGCCGGGACAAGTTCTACGAGCAGTACTTC.

The chain combines TRBV27 with TRBJ1-2; 12 bases align to TRBD1. The V gene end was trimmed by 5 bases and the J gene end by 7 bases; junction bases not matched to a gene: 23. From germline, CDR1 is MNHEY and CDR2 SMNVEV (reference sequence). The CDR3 extends over 20 amino acids. The DNA for the CDR3 is TGTGCCAGCAGTCTCACCCCTAGGGACAGGGGGCCTCTGCTTATATTTGGCTACACCTTC. Translated: CASSLTPRDRGPLLIFGYTF.

This chain uses TRBV5-1 with TRBJ2-1; 12 bases align to TRBD2. V shed 0 bases and J 6 bases; nucleotides not matched to a gene: 1. In germline, CDR1 is SGHRS, CDR2 YFSETQ. The CDR3 consists of 15 residues. CDR3 amino acids: CASSLGLAGANEQFF. CDR3 DNA: TGCGCCAGCAGCTTGGGACTAGCGGGAGCCAATGAGCAGTTCTTC.

This chain links TRBV28 with TRBJ1-2; 8 nucleotides agree with TRBD1. Trimming took 2 bases from V and 8 from J; bases not matched to a gene: 4. Germline V CDR1 and CDR2: MDHEN, SYDVKM. There are 13 residues in the CDR3. The CDR3 loop is CASSLPGGWGYTF. The CDR3 DNA reads as TGTGCCAGCAGTTTACCAGGGGGCTGGGGCTACACCTTC.

The chain is built from TRBV28 and TRBJ1-3; D gene ambiguous. CDR1 and CDR2 (germline): MDHEN, SYDVKM. The length of the CDR3 is 13 residues. Trimming took off 1 base at V and 4 bases at J, with 5 bases between the two ends. CDR3 sequence reads: CASSLLAGNTIYF. The DNA of the CDR3 is TGTGCCAGCAGTTTATTAGCCGGAAACACCATATATTTT.

This chain links TRBV28 with TRBJ1-2; TRBD1 agrees at 9 bases. CDR1 and CDR2 from the germline V gene are MDHEN and SYDVKM. The CDR3 consists of 19 residues. Trimming took 3 bases from V and 2 from J; bases not matched to a gene: 16. This CDR3 is CASSLNPGTGSGANYGYTF. The CDR3 nucleotides read TGTGCCAGCAGTTTGAACCCCGGGACAGGGAGTGGGGCAAACTATGGCTACACCTTC.